This T cell receptor beta chain was sequenced in a study of OX40 agonist ivuxolimab in advanced cancers. Whole-study results and caveats: Normalized expansion of T-cell clones was also low for some nonresponders.

As concerns this clone: Its antigen is currently unknown.

Here immunoSEQ multiplex PCR was the method, and the copy in TCRdb shows in-frame clones only, minus some. The sample records over 75,000 clones, under 95% being singletons. V was pared by 0 bases and J by 9 bases, with 9 bases between. CDR1 is SQVTM, CDR2 ANQGSEA, per germline. The CDR3 spans 11 residues. Exclusion of a patient followed from autoimmune disease history or systemic immunosuppression. This sequence was found in an adult with an advanced solid tumor such as melanoma, head and neck, liver or kidney cancer. The V gene is TRBV29-1, the J gene TRBJ2-7; D is perhaps TRBD2 (6 bases). This specimen was CD4+ or CD8+ T cells sorted from blood, taken in a trial of the OX40 agonist ivuxolimab. The CDR3 DNA sequence: TGCAGCGTTGAAGAAGATAGCGGGCAGTACTTC. It yields the protein CSVEEDSGQYF.